Presented here are 24 T cell receptor beta chains from one specimen sequenced in a study of T cell repertoires in cytomegalovirus infection. TCRdb re-called the reads with MiXCR, one entry per CDR3 protein. The data contain 200,000 to 300,000 distinct CDR3 sequences, roughly 13% of them singletons. Material: PBMCs. The receptors were sampled from a human donor in good health (CMV status not recorded). Some clones in this sample may be carry-over from other donors' samples.

V gene TRBV20-1 combines with J gene TRBJ1-5; D is unresolved. Trimming removed 1 base at V and 0 bases at J, with 10 bases between. Looked up from germline, CDR1 is DFQATT and CDR2 is SNEGSKA (reference sequence). The CDR3 runs to 15 residues. As DNA, the CDR3 is TGCAGTGCTAGAGGGTCAGGATCTAGCAATCAGCCCCAGCATTTT. Amino acid sequence: CSARGSGSSNQPQHF.

The table lists this clonotype with a few counts. CDR3 DNA sequence: TGTGCCAGCAGCTCGACTAGCGGGGGGCATGGGACCAAAAACATTCAGTACTTC. Translating gives CASSSTSGGHGTKNIQYF. The genes are TRBV5-6 and TRBJ2-4; 13 nucleotides match TRBD2. The J segment lost 2 bases and the V segment lost 3 bases, leaving 8 bases of the junction unmatched. Germline CDR1 SGHDT, CDR2 YYEEEE. There are 18 residues in the CDR3. The entire variable domain, with the rest obtained from reference TRBV5-6 and TRBJ2-4, is as follows: DAGVTQSPTHLIKTRGQQVTLRCSPKSGHDTVSWYQQALGQGPQFIFQYYEEEERQRGNFPDRFSGHQFPNYSSELNVNALLLGDSALYLCASSSTSGGHGTKNIQYFGAGTRLSVL.

The sample holds a few counts of this clonotype. J is TRBJ1-1 and V is TRBV12-3 or TRBV12-4, with 8 bases aligning to TRBD1. V lost 6 bases to trimming and J lost 8 bases; unmatched junction nucleotides: 2. The CDR3 runs 11 residues. The CDR3 DNA sequence: TGTGCCAGCAGCCGGACAGGGGAAGCTTTCTTT. Translation gives CASSRTGEAFF.

Concerning this clonotype: The junction departs from the called germline gene at one end, perhaps through a read error. This chain links TRBV6-1 with TRBJ2-6, with no clear D. Germline assignment: CDR1 MNHNS and CDR2 SASEGT. CDR3 length: 16 amino acids. CDR3 loop: CGSRMHTTGGANVLTF. The CDR3 bases are TGTGGCAGCAGAATGCACACAACGGGTGGGGCCAACGTCCTGACTTTC.

The V and J genes are TRBV9 and TRBJ2-7; 9 bases line up with TRBD1. Germline V gene sequence: CDR1 SGDLS, CDR2 YYNGEE. Trimming at V came to 3 bases and at J to 3 bases, leaving 7 bases not matched to a gene. CDR3 size: 15 residues. The CDR3 protein is CASSGGTGRFYEQYF. CDR3 bases: TGTGCCAGCAGCGGAGGGACAGGGAGGTTCTACGAGCAGTACTTC. The whole variable domain, filled in from reference TRBV9 and TRBJ2-7, reads DSGVTQTPKHLITATGQRVTLRCSPRSGDLSVYWYQQSLDQGLQFLIQYYNGEERAKGNILERFSAQQFPDLHSELNLSSLELGDSALYFCASSGGTGRFYEQYFGPGTRLTVT.

This clonotype was seen ten or more times. V usage is TRBV12-3 or TRBV12-4 and J usage is TRBJ2-3, with 12 bases lining up with TRBD2. The CDR3 loop spans 16 amino acids. V lost 9 bases, J lost 0 bases, and 7 bases stayed unmatched. CDR3 bases: TGTGCCAGTTCGCGACTAGCGGGAGCGAGCACAGATACGCAGTATTTT. It codes for CASSRLAGASTDTQYF.

V gene TRBV7-9 combines with J gene TRBJ1-4; D uncertain. V lost 8 bases to trimming and J lost 7 bases, with 8 bases between them. Germline lookup yields CDR1 SEHNR and CDR2 FQNEAQ (reference sequence). This CDR3 is 11 amino acids long. The CDR3 DNA reads TGTGCCAGCCAGTTTGGTGAAAAACTGTTTTTT. Amino acid sequence: CASQFGEKLFF.

This clonotype was counted ten times or more. CDR3 sequence: CASSNTGGKYNEQFF. The CDR3, as DNA: TGTGCCAGCAGCAATACGGGGGGAAAATACAATGAGCAGTTCTTC. The gene calls are TRBV7-3 and TRBJ2-1, with 7 bases identical to TRBD2. From germline, CDR1 is SGHTA and CDR2 FQGTGA. The CDR3 covers 15 residues. J gave up 4 bases and V 5 bases, and 8 bases lay outside the gene matches.

CDR3 residues: CASSTSGLAGGEQFF. The CDR3 nucleotides are TGTGCCAGCAGTACCTCGGGACTAGCGGGAGGGGAGCAGTTCTTC. The chain combines TRBV2 with TRBJ2-1; 16 positions match TRBD2. V lost 5 bases to trimming and J lost 10 bases; unmatched junction nucleotides: 5. The germline gives CDR1 SNHLY, CDR2 FYNNEI. This CDR3 comprises 15 residues.

The sample holds a few counts of this clonotype. The chain uses TRBV28 and TRBJ2-5; D might be TRBD2 (6 bases). CDR3 size: 14 residues. The V end lost 5 bases, the J end lost 4 bases, and 14 bases lay between the germline ends. In germline, CDR1 is MDHEN, CDR2 SYDVKM. This CDR3 reads CASSITTGGETQYF. Here the CDR3 DNA reads TGTGCCAGCAGTATCACCACCGGGGGAGAGACCCAGTACTTC.

This clonotype appeared a few times. The rearrangement uses TRBV9 and TRBJ2-6, with 7 bases that match TRBD1. The CDR3 has 19 amino acids. Germline V gene sequence: CDR1 SGDLS, CDR2 YYNGEE. V lost 4 bases and J lost 0; bases outside the gene matches: 13. The CDR3 nucleotides read TGTGCCAGCAGCACAACCGGGACAGACTTTGACTCTGGGGCCAACGTCCTGACTTTC. As protein: CASSTTGTDFDSGANVLTF.

Ten or more counts support this clonotype. The chain uses TRBV6-2 or TRBV6-3 and TRBJ2-7; tentative D call: TRBD1 (6 bases). Germline V gene data show CDR1 as MNHEY and CDR2 as SVGEGT. The CDR3 loop spans 12 amino acids. The V gene lost 1 base and the J gene lost 9 bases, with 10 bases spanning the gap. CDR3 nucleotide sequence: TGTGCCAGCAGTTACTTTACAGGGCGGCAGTACTTC. Its protein product is CASSYFTGRQYF.

This clonotype was seen only a few times. The chain couples TRBV5-6 to TRBJ1-6; unclear D gene. Germline-derived CDR1 and CDR2 are SGHDT and YYEEEE. V lost 3 bases and J 8 bases, leaving 12 bases between the germline ends. This CDR3 region has 14 residues. The CDR3 DNA follows: TGTGCCAGCAGCTCATCACTGATATATTCACCCCTCCACTTT. This encodes CASSSSLIYSPLHF.

The chain joins TRBV28 to TRBJ1-2, with 9 bases fitting TRBD1. The germline CDR1 and CDR2 sequences are MDHEN and SYDVKM. V shed 3 bases, J shed 4 bases, and the junction held 3 bases outside the gene matches. The CDR3 runs to 14 residues. DNA of the CDR3: TGTGCCAGCAGTTTCACAGGGGGCCTCTATGGCTACACCTTC. It encodes CASSFTGGLYGYTF.

This clonotype appeared many times. The V and J genes are TRBV9 and TRBJ2-5; perhaps TRBD2 as D (6 bases). The germline V gene has CDR1 SGDLS and CDR2 YYNGEE. The CDR3 sequence is 14 residues long. V lost 3 bases and J 4 bases, leaving 13 bases between the germline ends. The chain's CDR3 is CASSAAGILETQYF. The DNA of the CDR3 is TGTGCCAGCAGCGCCGCGGGAATTCTAGAGACCCAGTACTTC.

This clonotype was seen repeatedly, ten times or more. The V and J genes are TRBV20-1 and TRBJ2-1, with 8 bases fitting TRBD2. Germline values: CDR1 DFQATT, CDR2 SNEGSKA (reference sequence). The CDR3 loop spans 15 amino acids. J was trimmed by 3 bases and V by 1 base; bases with no gene match: 5. The CDR3 here is CSARGNSGNYNEQFF. The CDR3 DNA sequence: TGCAGTGCTAGAGGAAATAGCGGGAACTACAATGAGCAGTTCTTC.

This clonotype was detected only a few times. The chain couples TRBV4-1 to TRBJ1-2, with TRBD1 matching over 8 bases. CDR1 is MGHRA and CDR2 is YSYEKL in the germline V gene. The CDR3 is 15 amino acids. The V and J ends lost 0 bases and 5 bases, in that order; junction bases with no gene match: 5. CDR3 coding DNA: TGCGCCAGCAGCCAAGATCCAGGGGGCGGGTATGGCTACACCTTC. This codes for CASSQDPGGGYGYTF.

V gene TRBV20-1 combines with J gene TRBJ1-6, with D possibly matching TRBD1 (6 bases). CDR3 length: 15 amino acids. V lost 1 base and J 3 bases, leaving 10 bases between the germline ends. Looked up from germline, CDR1 is DFQATT and CDR2 is SNEGSKA (reference sequence). The DNA for the CDR3 is TGCAGTGCTAGAGTGGGACAATTCTATAATTCACCCCTCCACTTT. Translating it yields CSARVGQFYNSPLHF.

This clonotype was detected many times. This CDR3 reads CASSFRQGINNEQFF. CDR3 in DNA: TGTGCCAGCAGCTTTCGACAGGGAATTAACAATGAGCAGTTCTTC. V usage is TRBV7-6 and J usage is TRBJ2-1, with 7 bases lining up with TRBD1. The CDR3 runs to 15 residues. Germline V lookup: CDR1 SGHVS, CDR2 FNYEAQ. The junction had 7 bases not matched to a gene; V was cut back by 3 bases and J by 5 bases.

Note on this clonotype: This sequence may be a read error, since a much larger clone differs from it by one base. The CDR3 coding sequence is TGTGCCAGCAGCGCGAGACAGGGGAATCAGCCCCAGCATTTT. Protein: CASSARQGNQPQHF. The J gene is TRBJ1-5, the V gene TRBV7-2; TRBD1 agrees at 8 bases. This CDR3 is built from 14 residues. The V and J ends lost 5 bases and 4 bases, in that order; junction bases with no gene match: 4. CDR1 and CDR2 (germline): SGHTA, FQGNSA.

In this sample, this clonotype turned up a few times. The chain couples TRBV6-2 or TRBV6-3 to TRBJ2-7, with TRBD2 matching 12 bases. V lost 7 bases, J lost 3 bases, and 7 bases stayed unmatched. There are 15 residues in the CDR3. Looked up from germline, CDR1 is MNHEY and CDR2 is SVGEGT. The CDR3: CASTDLAGGFYEQYF. The CDR3 DNA follows: TGTGCCAGCACGGACCTAGCGGGAGGGTTCTACGAGCAGTACTTC.

The rearrangement uses TRBV6-6 and TRBJ1-3, with TRBD1 identical over 7 bases. The CDR3 sequence is 15 residues long. The ends lost 2 bases at V and 3 bases at J; junction bases unmatched: 4. Germline CDR1 is MNHNY and CDR2 is SVGAGI (reference sequence). The CDR3 loop reads CASSYEGAGGNTIYF. CDR3 DNA sequence: TGTGCCAGCAGTTACGAGGGGGCGGGTGGAAACACCATATATTTT.

J is TRBJ2-2 and V is TRBV6-5; 7 bases are shared with TRBD2. Germline values: CDR1 MNHEY, CDR2 SVGAGI. After removal of 6 bases from V and 3 bases from J, the junction contained 4 bases not matched to a gene. The CDR3 loop spans 14 amino acids. The CDR3 coding sequence is TGTGCCAGCAGGGGAGGGGTGGACACCGGGGAGCTGTTTTTT. It codes for CASRGGVDTGELFF.

This clonotype was counted many times. The chain employs TRBV7-2 and TRBJ2-6; 9 bases are shared with TRBD1. CDR3 size: 17 residues. V dropped 2 bases and J dropped 0; count of bases not matched to a gene: 2. In germline, CDR1 is SGHTA, CDR2 FQGNSA. The CDR3 reads CASSLWTGVSGANVLTF. The CDR3 DNA is TGTGCCAGCAGCTTATGGACAGGGGTCTCTGGGGCCAACGTCCTGACTTTC.